This T cell receptor (beta chain) is drawn from a study of blood T cell repertoires in COVID-19. Study summary: PBMCs, B-cell-depleted T cells, or T cells provided the cDNA or gDNA that made up the material.

The age range of participants was about 18 to 90 years, with residence in about two dozen US areas. Assignment of participants to cohorts was predicated upon participant-reported clinical history. Exposed study participants had met a COVID-19 case within 2 weeks before entry. Sequencing used immunoSEQ multiplex PCR; TCRdb keeps in-frame clones, though not all of them. The sample records about 140,000 clones, under 85% being singletons. The CDR3 extends over 16 amino acids. Germline CDR1 is MGHRA and CDR2 is YSYEKL. J lost 3 bases, V lost 1 base, and 5 bases had no gene match. The TCR was taken from a woman between 18 and 29 years old who had been exposed to COVID-19. The chain is built from TRBV4-1 and TRBJ2-7; 11 bases line up with TRBD2. The sample taken for sequencing was PBMCs or T cells enriched from blood (not recorded which). DNA of the CDR3: TGCGCCAGCAGCCAAGGGGGACTAGCGGTTATCTACGAGCAGTACTTC. It specifies CASSQGGLAVIYEQYF.